This TCR beta chain was sequenced in a study of T cells after yellow fever vaccination. This clonotype was detected ten times or more. The CDR3 is 13 amino acids. V lost 5 bases and J 8 bases, leaving 18 bases between the germline ends. Germline V gene data show CDR1 as SQVTM and CDR2 as ANQGSEA. TCRdb reprocessed the 5' RACE reads with MiXCR, giving one entry per CDR3 protein. The data show around 100,000 distinct CDR3 sequences, with 6.5% to 9% seen just once and roughly 27% held by the top ten. The chain couples TRBV29-1 to TRBJ1-2; maybe TRBD1 (5 bases). Sample: CD8+ T cells sorted from PBMCs, taken 45 days after the yellow fever booster vaccination. The receptor comes from a young man who received the YFV17D yellow fever vaccine. DNA of the CDR3: TGCAGCGTTAATATGGGGCAGGGTGAAGGCTACACCTTC. Protein: CSVNMGQGEGYTF. Drawing the rest from reference TRBV29-1 and TRBJ1-2, the complete variable domain is SAVISQKPSRDICQRGTSLTIQCQVDSQVTMMFWYRQQPGQSLTLIATANQGSEATYESGFVIDKFPISRPNLTFSTLTVSNMSPEDSSIYLCSVNMGQGEGYTFGSGTRLTVV.